Presented here are 30 T cell receptor beta chains from one specimen sequenced in a study of T cells in Graves' hyperthyroidism and ophthalmopathy. What was amplified from RNA transcripts were TCR beta CDR3 regions. HTBI primers were the set used in a first-round RT-PCR of the TCR CDR3. TCRdb re-derived calls from the multiplex PCR reads in MiXCR, one entry per CDR3 protein. The table has 600,000 to 700,000 distinct CDR3 sequences, about 15% seen once; the top ten hold around 4.5%. The sample was blood. These receptor sequences come from a woman aged 40 to 49 with Graves' ophthalmopathy.

This clonotype appeared a few times. The V gene is TRBV4-2, the J gene TRBJ2-7, with 9 bases fitting TRBD1. The CDR3 has 16 amino acids. V trimming: 0 bases; J trimming: 1 base; junction bases outside the gene matches: 4. Germline CDR1 is LGHNA and CDR2 is YNFKEQ. CDR3 in DNA: TGTGCCAGCAGCCAAGACGGGGGGACAGGGTCCTACGAGCAGTACTTC. Translating gives CASSQDGGTGSYEQYF.

The chain couples TRBV7-3 to TRBJ2-7; D possibly matches TRBD1 or TRBD2 (6 bases each). The CDR3 sequence is 13 residues long. Trimming stripped 5 bases from V and 3 bases from J, with 11 bases between. Germline values: CDR1 SGHTA, CDR2 FQGTGA. The CDR3 DNA sequence: TGTGCCAGCAGCCAGGGGCGGGACTACGAGCAGTACTTC. It yields the protein CASSQGRDYEQYF.

This clonotype was counted at least ten times. The rearrangement joins TRBV6-1 to TRBJ1-1, with 8 nucleotides matching TRBD1. The J segment lost 0 bases and the V segment lost 5 bases, leaving 5 bases of the junction unmatched. Germline values: CDR1 MNHNS, CDR2 SASEGT. This CDR3 spans 15 amino acids. The CDR3 DNA reads as TGTGCCAGCAGTCTCAGGGGGCAGTTGAACACTGAAGCTTTCTTT. It encodes CASSLRGQLNTEAFF.

This clonotype was detected ten times or more. This sequence joins TRBV10-3 and TRBJ1-2; the D gene is possibly TRBD1 (6 bases). V gave up 2 bases and J gave up 7 bases, with 23 bases separating them. The germline gives CDR1 ENHRY, CDR2 SYGVKD. This CDR3 contains 17 residues. Written as DNA, the CDR3 is TGTGCCATCAGTGAGCCAGGAGAGCCACAGGGAGGTGGTGGCTACACCTTC. It is translated as CAISEPGEPQGGGGYTF.

The chain recombines TRBV20-1 with TRBJ2-7, with D uncertain. This CDR3 contains 12 residues. Germline CDR1 reads DFQATT; CDR2 reads SNEGSKA (reference sequence). Between the trimmed V and J ends, which lost 3 bases and 1 base, there was a span of 7 bases. The CDR3 DNA reads TGCAGTGCTAGTGCCGGTTCCTACGAGCAGTACTTC. It translates to CSASAGSYEQYF.

The V and J genes are TRBV28 and TRBJ2-7; TRBD2 might be the D (6 bases). From germline, CDR1 is MDHEN and CDR2 SYDVKM. This CDR3 has 14 residues. Trimming took 7 bases from V and 0 from J, leaving 13 bases between them. DNA of the CDR3: TGTGCCAGCATTAGAGCGGGCATCTCCTACGAGCAGTACTTC. It specifies CASIRAGISYEQYF.

At least ten counts were recorded for this clonotype. The chain is built from TRBV20-1 and TRBJ1-2; D gene uncertain. Germline V lookup: CDR1 DFQATT, CDR2 SNEGSKA (reference sequence). The germline V and J ends were trimmed by 5 bases and 4 bases, with 14 bases remaining between them. The CDR3 is made up of 13 amino acids. DNA for the CDR3: TGCAGTGCTGGTACGGATAATTCCTATGGCTACACCTTC. It yields the protein CSAGTDNSYGYTF.

This clonotype was seen ten or more times. The chain carries TRBV12-3 or TRBV12-4 and TRBJ1-6; D is undetermined. V was shortened by 6 bases and J by 6 bases, with 9 bases between the two germline ends. CDR3 length: 13 residues. The CDR3 spells CASSTRTNSPLHF. The CDR3, as DNA: TGTGCCAGCAGCACTCGCACTAATTCACCCCTCCACTTT.

This clonotype occurred many times. The V and J genes are TRBV12-3 or TRBV12-4 and TRBJ2-7; no clear D. Trimming removed 5 bases from V and 5 bases from J, with 13 bases in between. The CDR3 loop spans 13 amino acids. The CDR3 loop is CASSTWGSHEQYF. The CDR3 DNA reads TGTGCCAGCAGTACCTGGGGTAGCCACGAGCAGTACTTC.

The chain uses TRBV6-2 or TRBV6-3 and TRBJ2-7; the D call may be TRBD1 or TRBD2 (6 bases each). Per germline, CDR1 MNHEY and CDR2 SVGEGT. The CDR3 sequence is 17 residues long. V lost 10 bases and J 0 bases, leaving 25 bases between the germline ends. The CDR3 loop is CATIPRGGRENSYEQYF. CDR3 nucleotide sequence: TGTGCCACCATCCCACGTGGGGGGCGGGAAAACTCCTACGAGCAGTACTTC.

This clonotype came up many times. The chain has TRBV11-1 and TRBJ1-3, with D tentatively TRBD1 (6 bases). The CDR3 totals 17 residues. The V gene lost 6 bases and the J gene lost 0 bases, with 18 bases spanning the gap. CDR1 and CDR2 from the germline V gene are SGHAT and FQDESV (reference sequence). CDR3 sequence: CASRPSGATSSGNTIYF. The DNA of the CDR3 is TGTGCCAGCAGACCCTCGGGGGCTACGAGCTCTGGAAACACCATATATTTT. The whole variable domain, remainder taken from reference TRBV11-1 and TRBJ1-3, is EAEVAQSPRYKITEKSQAVAFWCDPISGHATLYWYRQILGQGPELLVQFQDESVVDDSQLPKDRFSAERLKGVDSTLKIQPAELGDSAMYLCASRPSGATSSGNTIYFGEGSWLTVV.

This clonotype came up many times. The V gene is TRBV28, the J gene TRBJ1-2; TRBD1 agrees at 7 bases. Germline CDR1 reads MDHEN; CDR2 reads SYDVKM. The CDR3 spans 11 residues. Trimming at V came to 11 bases and at J to 6 bases, leaving 6 bases not matched to a gene. The CDR3 DNA is TGTGCCCTACGGGACAGTAATGGCTACACCTTC. Protein product: CALRDSNGYTF.

This clonotype has at least ten counts. The V gene is TRBV12-3 or TRBV12-4, the J gene TRBJ2-4; D gene ambiguous. The CDR3 is 11 amino acids. The ends were cut back, 1 base at V and 12 bases at J, with 7 bases in the middle. The CDR3 DNA follows: TGTGCCAGCAGTTTAGGTATGGCTCAGTACTTC. This encodes CASSLGMAQYF.

This clonotype was detected ten times or more. The V and J genes are TRBV27 and TRBJ2-7; 8 bases agree with TRBD1. J was trimmed by 5 bases and V by 0 bases; bases with no gene match: 6. The CDR3 runs to 15 residues. Germline V gives CDR1 MNHEY, CDR2 SMNVEV (reference sequence). The CDR3 region is CASSLSRSGGDEQYF. Here the CDR3 DNA reads TGTGCCAGCAGTTTATCGCGATCAGGGGGCGACGAGCAGTACTTC.

A note on this clonotype: Since a much larger clone is just one base distant, this may be a read error. The genes are TRBV4-1 and TRBJ2-7, with a possible D match to TRBD2 (5 bases). The V gene's germline CDR1 is MGHRA and CDR2 YSYEKL. The CDR3 runs 15 residues. The CDR3 here is CANSQEIRRSYEQYF. The CDR3, as DNA: TGCGCCAACAGCCAAGAAATTCGGAGGAGCTACGAGCAGTACTTC.

This clonotype was observed many times. The chain carries TRBV29-1 and TRBJ2-7; D gene unclear. V lost 5 bases and J lost 3, with 11 bases in between. CDR3 length equals 12 residues. Per germline, CDR1 SQVTM and CDR2 ANQGSEA. Here the CDR3 reads CSVSGRSYEQYF. DNA for the CDR3: TGCAGCGTTTCAGGCAGAAGCTACGAGCAGTACTTC.

This clonotype has ten or more counts. The CDR3, as DNA: TGCGCCAGCAGCACCGGGACAGAGAACACTGAAGCTTTCTTT. Translating it yields CASSTGTENTEAFF. J is TRBJ1-1 and V is TRBV5-1, with 7 nucleotides matching TRBD1. Trimming cost V 4 bases and J 1 base; bases outside gene matches: 4. CDR1 and CDR2 (germline): SGHRS, YFSETQ. CDR3 length: 14 amino acids.

This clonotype was seen many times. This chain links TRBV30 with TRBJ2-7; TRBD2 might be the D (5 bases). Per the germline V gene, CDR1 is GTSNPN and CDR2 is SVGIG (reference sequence). The CDR3 covers 13 residues. The V end lost 4 bases, the J end lost 4 bases, and 14 bases lay between the germline ends. CDR3 bases: TGTGCCTGGAACTACGGGTCGGGGTACGAGCAGTACTTC. Its translation: CAWNYGSGYEQYF.

This clonotype was seen only once. The chain links TRBV25-1 to TRBJ2-7, with 8 bases matching TRBD2. With V trimmed by 6 bases and J by 5 bases, 9 bases remained unmatched. The CDR3 is 14 amino acids. Germline V lookup: CDR1 MGHDK, CDR2 SYGVNS. CDR3 DNA sequence: TGTGCCAGCAGCTTACAAGCGGGAGATGACGAGCAGTACTTC. Amino acid sequence: CASSLQAGDDEQYF.

This clonotype was seen ten or more times. This chain uses TRBV7-2 with TRBJ2-7; 12 bases agree with TRBD2. The CDR3 is 14 residues long. Germline V lookup: CDR1 SGHTA, CDR2 FQGNSA. Trimming at V came to 6 bases and at J to 3 bases, leaving 3 bases not matched to a gene. The CDR3 protein is CASRPTSGSYEQYF. The CDR3 nucleotides read TGTGCCAGCAGGCCGACTAGCGGGAGCTACGAGCAGTACTTC.

This clonotype appeared many times. The chain links TRBV20-1 to TRBJ1-1; 8 bases align to TRBD1. The CDR3 consists of 12 residues. V was pared by 5 bases and J by 7 bases, with 6 bases of the junction left unmatched. CDR1 is DFQATT, CDR2 SNEGSKA, per germline (reference sequence). The chain's CDR3 is CSAPRGRGEAFF. CDR3 nucleotide sequence: TGCAGTGCTCCCAGGGGGCGGGGTGAAGCTTTCTTT.

The J gene is TRBJ2-5, the V gene TRBV10-2; a possible D gene is TRBD2 (5 bases). V lost 7 bases to trimming and J lost 2 bases, with 11 bases between them. The CDR3 has 13 residues. Germline V lookup: CDR1 WSHSY, CDR2 SAAADI. CDR3 sequence: CASKYSGQETQYF. The CDR3 nucleotides are TGCGCCAGCAAGTACTCGGGGCAAGAGACCCAGTACTTC.

This clonotype was recorded at least ten times. V usage is TRBV27 and J usage is TRBJ1-1; tentative D call: TRBD1 (5 bases). Germline values: CDR1 MNHEY, CDR2 SMNVEV (reference sequence). The germline V and J ends were trimmed by 8 bases and 3 bases, with 10 bases remaining between them. The CDR3 length is 12 residues. The CDR3 DNA reads as TGTGCCAGCCGGGGGGTGGACACTGAAGCTTTCTTT. Translation gives CASRGVDTEAFF.

This clonotype was recorded many times. The chain couples TRBV13 to TRBJ2-7; D is uncertain. The V end lost 4 bases, the J end lost 1 base, and 11 bases lay between the germline ends. The CDR3 consists of 14 residues. Germline V gene sequence: CDR1 PRHDT, CDR2 FYEKMQ (reference sequence). The chain's CDR3 is CASSSRGDSYEQYF. The CDR3 DNA reads TGTGCCAGCAGCTCTCGTGGGGATTCCTACGAGCAGTACTTC.

This chain uses TRBV4-2 with TRBJ1-1; TRBD1 matches at 9 bases. From germline, CDR1 is LGHNA and CDR2 YNFKEQ. Trimming removed 1 base from V and 11 bases from J; junction bases left unmatched: 2. The CDR3 is made up of 12 amino acids. The chain's CDR3 is CASSQAGTGAFF. CDR3 nucleotides: TGTGCCAGCAGCCAAGCCGGGACAGGGGCTTTCTTT.

This clonotype was counted ten times or more. The chain links TRBV10-3 to TRBJ2-5; possibly TRBD1 for D (5 bases). Trimming left V 0 bases short and J 2 bases short, with 10 bases between. CDR1 and CDR2 (germline): ENHRY, SYGVKD. CDR3 length: 15 amino acids. CDR3 amino acids: CAISESKGIQETQYF. The CDR3 nucleotides read TGTGCCATCAGTGAGTCGAAGGGGATACAAGAGACCCAGTACTTC.

This clonotype was observed many times. This sequence joins TRBV24-1 and TRBJ2-7, with 7 bases fitting TRBD1. V gave up 4 bases and J gave up 8 bases; unmatched junction bases: 7. Looked up from germline, CDR1 is KGHDR and CDR2 is SFDVKD. This CDR3 is 13 amino acids long. The CDR3, as DNA: TGTGCCACCAGTGACACCGACAGGGACAAGCAGTACTTC. It translates to CATSDTDRDKQYF.

This clonotype was observed many times. A read error is possible here, since a much larger clone lies one base away. The chain combines TRBV6-2 or TRBV6-3 with TRBJ1-5, with D perhaps TRBD1 (5 bases). Deletions cut 0 bases from V and 4 bases from J, with 7 bases between. This CDR3 has 14 residues. From germline, CDR1 is MNHEY and CDR2 SVGEGT. The CDR3 region is CASSYSAGNQPQHF. DNA for the CDR3: TGTGCCAGCAGTTACTCGGCAGGGAATCAGCCCCAGCATTTT.

This clonotype was counted between two and nine times. This chain connects TRBV3-1 to TRBJ2-2; 7 nucleotides align to TRBD2. V trimming: 1 base; J trimming: 2 bases; junction bases outside the gene matches: 10. Looked up from germline, CDR1 is LGHDT and CDR2 is YNNKEL (reference sequence). This CDR3 has 18 amino acids. The CDR3 coding sequence is TGTGCCAGCAGCCAAGGGTTCGCTAGCGGCACTAACACCGGGGAGCTGTTTTTT. It codes for CASSQGFASGTNTGELFF.

This rearrangement joins TRBV6-2 or TRBV6-3 to TRBJ2-2; possibly TRBD2 for D (9 bases). Trimming pared 5 bases from V and 0 bases from J, leaving 16 bases between. The CDR3 loop spans 17 amino acids. Germline V CDR1 and CDR2: MNHEY, SVGEGT. The CDR3 loop is CASSQGASGANTGELFF. CDR3 nucleotide sequence: TGTGCCAGCAGTCAGGGGGCTAGCGGGGCGAACACCGGGGAGCTGTTTTTT.